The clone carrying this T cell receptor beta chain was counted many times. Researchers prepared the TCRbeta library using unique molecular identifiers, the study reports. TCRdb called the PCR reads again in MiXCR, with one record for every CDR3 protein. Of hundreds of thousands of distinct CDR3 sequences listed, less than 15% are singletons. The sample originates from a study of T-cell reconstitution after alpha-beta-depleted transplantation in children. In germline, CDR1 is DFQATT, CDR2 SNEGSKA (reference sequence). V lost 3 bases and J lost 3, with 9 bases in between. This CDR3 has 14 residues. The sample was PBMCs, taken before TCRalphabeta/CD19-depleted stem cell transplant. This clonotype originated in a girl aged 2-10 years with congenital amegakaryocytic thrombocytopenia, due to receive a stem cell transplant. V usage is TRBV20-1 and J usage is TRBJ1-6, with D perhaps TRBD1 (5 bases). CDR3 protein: CSARKGFYNSPLHF. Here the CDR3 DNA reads TGCAGTGCTAGGAAGGGGTTCTATAATTCACCCCTCCACTTT.